A selection of T cell receptor beta chains follows, all from one sample in a study of identifying expanded T cells in peripheral blood. Profiled with immunoSEQ multiplex PCR; TCRdb holds only in-frame clones, not every one. The table shows 100,000 or so clones, with around 88% occurring only once. Sequenced input: blood. The origin of the receptors is a person between 18 and 75 years old in good health. Each CDR3 is given with its conserved first and last residue. The order of the fields is D gene, V gene, J gene, clone size, CDR3 protein. A D gene is named only where the DNA matches it firmly. The size entry is marked missing in some rows and otherwise reads once, few, many or a size class.

D: -; V: TRBV6-1; J: TRBJ1-3; size: few; CDR3: CASSDNSGNTIYF
D: TRBD2; V: TRBV4-1; J: TRBJ2-1; size: -; CDR3: CASLSGTSGSYNEQFF
D: TRBD2; V: TRBV19; J: TRBJ2-4; size: -; CDR3: CASSPGGPQNIQYF
D: TRBD2; V: TRBV18; J: TRBJ2-1; size: -; CDR3: CASSPPLKAGVSEQFF
D: TRBD1; V: TRBV7-9; J: TRBJ2-7; size: -; CDR3: CASSLGTEYEQYF
D: -; V: TRBV11-3; J: TRBJ2-7; size: -; CDR3: CASSPGQSGCF
D: -; V: TRBV6-4; J: TRBJ1-6; size: -; CDR3: CASSAGGVNSPLHF
D: -; V: TRBV6-1; J: TRBJ1-3; size: -; CDR3: CASSSESGEANTIYF
D: -; V: TRBV7-9; J: TRBJ2-7; size: -; CDR3: CASSSGPPRSYEQYF
D: -; V: TRBV29-1; J: TRBJ2-1; size: few; CDR3: CSVLEGVGNEQFF
D: TRBD1; V: TRBV5-4; J: TRBJ1-2; size: -; CDR3: CASSLDRGYGYTF
D: TRBD1; V: TRBV5-4; J: TRBJ2-2; size: -; CDR3: CASSPTDRGGTGELFF
D: -; V: TRBV4-3; J: TRBJ1-3; size: -; CDR3: CASSRAFTSGNTIYF
D: -; V: TRBV10-3; J: TRBJ2-7; size: -; CDR3: CAISSQGTRGAYEQYF
D: -; V: TRBV7-9; J: TRBJ1-2; size: -; CDR3: CASRAGSSYGYTF
D: -; V: TRBV6-1; J: TRBJ1-2; size: -; CDR3: CASSLTRGYTF
D: -; V: TRBV5-4; J: TRBJ1-3; size: -; CDR3: CASSLGYSGSGNTIYF
D: -; V: TRBV5-6; J: TRBJ1-2; size: few; CDR3: CATEKQGGGYGYTF
D: -; V: TRBV4-3; J: TRBJ1-3; size: -; CDR3: CASSQGGGRPISGNTIYF
D: -; V: TRBV7-8; J: TRBJ2-1; size: -; CDR3: CASSFGQLNNEQFF
D: TRBD1; V: TRBV2; J: TRBJ1-1; size: -; CDR3: CASSGGQGTEAFF
D: TRBD1; V: TRBV5-1; J: TRBJ2-7; size: -; CDR3: CASTGLETGTSYEQYF
D: TRBD2; V: TRBV6-1; J: TRBJ2-3; size: -; CDR3: CASILLAGGDTQYF
D: -; V: TRBV19; J: TRBJ1-6; size: -; CDR3: CASTFSYNSPLHF
D: -; V: TRBV19; J: TRBJ2-1; size: -; CDR3: CASSQGPGSYNEQFF
D: -; V: TRBV2; J: TRBJ2-7; size: -; CDR3: CAKTTLTTYEQYF
D: -; V: TRBV11-2; J: TRBJ2-7; size: -; CDR3: CASSLGGPTAEQYF
D: -; V: TRBV7-9; J: TRBJ1-1; size: -; CDR3: CASSFMLQNTEAFF
D: TRBD2; V: TRBV7-8; J: TRBJ2-1; size: -; CDR3: CASSFREVREQFF
D: -; V: TRBV30; J: TRBJ2-6; size: once; CDR3: CAWRLSGANVLTF
D: -; V: TRBV19; J: TRBJ1-2; size: once; CDR3: CASSTSGVSGYTF
D: -; V: TRBV11-3; J: TRBJ2-7; size: -; CDR3: CASSLGTTTQDEQYF
D: TRBD2; V: TRBV28; J: TRBJ2-1; size: -; CDR3: CASSPNGGGSYNEQFF
D: TRBD1; V: TRBV4-2; J: TRBJ1-3; size: -; CDR3: CASSLGQGAEGNTIYF
D: -; V: TRBV10-3; J: TRBJ2-1; size: -; CDR3: CAISESGANNEQFF
D: TRBD1; V: TRBV5-1; J: TRBJ2-5; size: -; CDR3: CASSSEGQGKLETQYF
D: -; V: TRBV19; J: TRBJ2-7; size: -; CDR3: CASSRKGSSSYEQYF
D: -; V: TRBV11-2; J: TRBJ1-1; size: once; CDR3: CASSLLSIQIHEAFF
D: -; V: TRBV30; J: TRBJ2-3; size: -; CDR3: CAWRMGTPSTDTQYF